This T cell receptor (beta chain) was identified during a study of blood T cells in healthy people across ages. The junction had 4 bases not matched to a gene; V was cut back by 4 bases and J by 8 bases. The CDR3 length is 13 residues. PCR was performed a second time for 7 to 11 cycles using a sample-barcoded 5' primer and a J-beta primer mix. Template switching added a 12-random-nucleotide identifier to every cDNA molecule. A single record per CDR3 protein comes from TCRdb applying MiXCR to the 5' RACE reads. The sample consists of 1.5 million to 2 million distinct CDR3 sequences, approximately 39% of them appearing once. In the case of this clonotype: The antigen remains unidentified.

Study-level points and caveats: TCR beta diversity, measured per million T cells, fell in a roughly linear way with age. Versus aged donors, long-lived donors had higher diversity and more naive CD4+ cells. There was no known CMV status for donors, so expanded clonotype changes were possibly confounded.

Sequences were obtained from blood. The clonotype comes from a human donor in good health. The rearrangement uses TRBV12-3 or TRBV12-4 and TRBJ1-4, with 7 bases that match TRBD1. The CDR3 DNA reads as TGTGCCAGCAGTTGGGGGGGACAGGAAAAACTGTTTTTT. Translation gives CASSWGGQEKLFF.